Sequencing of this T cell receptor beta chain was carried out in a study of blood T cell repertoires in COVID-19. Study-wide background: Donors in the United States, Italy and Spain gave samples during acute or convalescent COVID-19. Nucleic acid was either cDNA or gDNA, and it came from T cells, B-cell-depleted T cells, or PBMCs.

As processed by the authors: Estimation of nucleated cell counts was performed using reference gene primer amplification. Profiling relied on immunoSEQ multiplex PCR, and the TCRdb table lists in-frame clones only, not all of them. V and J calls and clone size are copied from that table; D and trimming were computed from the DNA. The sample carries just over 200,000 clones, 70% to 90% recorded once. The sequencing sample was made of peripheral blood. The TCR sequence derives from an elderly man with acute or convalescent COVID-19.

The CDR3 DNA reads as TGTGTCACCGCCGGGGTCTCCTACGAGCAGTACTTC. It yields the protein CVTAGVSYEQYF. The V call is TRBV27, the J call TRBJ2-7, with D tentatively TRBD2 (5 bases). CDR3 size: 12 residues. Germline CDR1 MNHEY, CDR2 SMNVEV (reference sequence).